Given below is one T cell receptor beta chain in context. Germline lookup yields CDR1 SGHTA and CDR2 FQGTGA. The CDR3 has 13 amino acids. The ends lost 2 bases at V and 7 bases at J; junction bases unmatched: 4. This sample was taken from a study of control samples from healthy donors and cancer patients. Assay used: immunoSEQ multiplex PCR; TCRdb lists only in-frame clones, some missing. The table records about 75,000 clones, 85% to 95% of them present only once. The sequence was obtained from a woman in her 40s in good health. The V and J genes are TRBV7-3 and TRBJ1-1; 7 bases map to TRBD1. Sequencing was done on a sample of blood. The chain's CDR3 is CASSLQGGIEAFF. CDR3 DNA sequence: TGTGCCAGCAGCTTACAGGGGGGTATTGAAGCTTTCTTT. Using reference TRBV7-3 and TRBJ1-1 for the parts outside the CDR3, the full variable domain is GAGVSQTPSNKVTEKGKYVELRCDPISGHTALYWYRQSLGQGPEFLIYFQGTGAADDSGLPNDRFFAVRPEGSVSTLKIQRTERGDSAVYLCASSLQGGIEAFFGQGTRLTVV.